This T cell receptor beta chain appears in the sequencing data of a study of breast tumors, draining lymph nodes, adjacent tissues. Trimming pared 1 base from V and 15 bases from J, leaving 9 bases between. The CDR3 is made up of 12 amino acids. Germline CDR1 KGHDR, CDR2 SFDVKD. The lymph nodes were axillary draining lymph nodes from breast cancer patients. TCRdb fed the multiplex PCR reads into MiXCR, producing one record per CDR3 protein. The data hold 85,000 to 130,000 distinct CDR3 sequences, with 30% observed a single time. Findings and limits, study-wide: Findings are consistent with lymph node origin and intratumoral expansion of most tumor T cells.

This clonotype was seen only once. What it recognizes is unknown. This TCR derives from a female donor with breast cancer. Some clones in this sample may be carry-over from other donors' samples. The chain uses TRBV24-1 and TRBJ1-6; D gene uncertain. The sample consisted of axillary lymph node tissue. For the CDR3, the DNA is TGTGCCACCAGTGATTTCCGGACCTACCTCCACTTT. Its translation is CATSDFRTYLHF.